The 29 T cell receptor beta chains below all came from one sample that was sequenced in a study of OX40 agonist ivuxolimab in advanced cancers. TCRdb's table, derived via immunoSEQ multiplex PCR, lists solely in-frame clones and lacks some. The repertoire holds about 68,000 clones, with 65% to 90% as singletons. Here the sequenced sample was CD4+ or CD8+ T cells sorted from blood, taken in a trial of the OX40 agonist ivuxolimab. The receptors here all came from an adult with an advanced solid tumor such as melanoma, head and neck, liver or kidney cancer.

This clone occurred a few times. J is TRBJ1-5 and V is TRBV25-1; D possibly corresponds to TRBD1 (6 bases). V was cut by 1 base and J by 4 bases, with 8 bases left in between. This CDR3 spans 14 amino acids. CDR1 and CDR2 (germline): MGHDK, SYGVNS. This CDR3 is CASSESGQNQPQHF. CDR3 bases: TGTGCCAGCAGTGAATCTGGACAGAATCAGCCCCAGCATTTT.

The genes are TRBV7-9 and TRBJ2-7, with D maybe TRBD1 (6 bases). The germline V gene has CDR1 SEHNR and CDR2 FQNEAQ (reference sequence). Trimming removed 5 bases at V and 5 bases at J, with 16 bases between. The CDR3 has 14 residues. The CDR3 DNA reads as TGTGCCAGCAGCCCCGACAGGCTCAGGGACGAGCAGTACTTC. The encoded protein is CASSPDRLRDEQYF.

The chain carries TRBV30 and TRBJ2-7; the match to TRBD1 covers 9 bases. The CDR3 sequence is 15 residues long. J lost 2 bases, V lost 5 bases, and 10 bases had no gene match. Germline lookup yields CDR1 GTSNPN and CDR2 SVGIG (reference sequence). The CDR3 loop reads CAWERTGAITYEQYF. The CDR3 DNA follows: TGTGCCTGGGAAAGGACAGGGGCTATTACCTACGAGCAGTACTTC.

The chain carries TRBV6-5 and TRBJ2-5; no reliable D call. The V end lost 6 bases, the J end lost 7 bases, and 9 bases lay between the germline ends. The CDR3 loop spans 11 amino acids. The germline CDR1 and CDR2 sequences are MNHEY and SVGAGI. CDR3: CASSSQRTQYF. The CDR3 nucleotides are TGTGCCAGCAGCAGCCAGCGGACCCAGTACTTC.

The J gene is TRBJ1-2, the V gene TRBV6-6; D not certain. Germline V CDR1 and CDR2: MNHNY, SVGAGI (reference sequence). Trimming took off 7 bases at V and 6 bases at J, with 21 bases between the two ends. The CDR3 consists of 15 residues. The CDR3 coding sequence is TGTGCCAGCACCTCCCGGGTAGCTCCGGTGGATGGCTACACCTTC. Its translation: CASTSRVAPVDGYTF.

The V and J genes are TRBV5-1 and TRBJ1-2; D may be TRBD1 (5 bases). Germline-derived CDR1 and CDR2 are SGHRS and YFSETQ. There are 15 residues in the CDR3. The V end lost 0 bases, the J end lost 2 bases, and 11 bases lay between the germline ends. CDR3 in amino acids: CASSLAAGTNYGYTF. The DNA of the CDR3 is TGCGCCAGCAGCTTGGCGGCGGGGACCAACTATGGCTACACCTTC. Using reference TRBV5-1 and TRBJ1-2 for the parts outside the CDR3, the full variable domain is KAGVTQTPRYLIKTRGQQVTLSCSPISGHRSVSWYQQTPGQGLQFLFEYFSETQRNKGNFPGRFSGRQFSNSRSEMNVSTLELGDSALYLCASSLAAGTNYGYTFGSGTRLTVV.

The genes are TRBV7-8 and TRBJ2-3, with 7 positions matching TRBD1. V lost 5 bases, J lost 5 bases, and 7 bases stayed unmatched. Germline V CDR1 and CDR2: SGHVS, FQNEAQ. The CDR3 spans 14 residues. The CDR3 here is CASSRQGRVDTQYF. The DNA of the CDR3 is TGTGCCAGCAGCAGACAGGGACGTGTAGATACGCAGTATTTT.

There are a few counts of this clone. The chain combines TRBV7-9 with TRBJ2-5, with D possibly TRBD2 on 5 matching bases. Germline CDR1 is SEHNR and CDR2 is FQNEAQ (reference sequence). The CDR3 runs to 10 residues. Trimming cost V 11 bases and J 3 bases, with 7 bases left between them. The CDR3 region is CAAGEETQYF. CDR3 in DNA: TGTGCCGCCGGGGAAGAGACCCAGTACTTC.

The rearrangement uses TRBV5-3 and TRBJ2-7; D not resolved. TRBV5-3 is treated as an ORF (open reading frame) with a function not yet certain. This CDR3 has 16 amino acids. The V and J ends lost 2 bases and 2 bases respectively, with 17 bases between them. As DNA, the CDR3 is TGTGCCAGAAGCTTAACCCCGCTCGACCCTACCTACGAGCAGTACTTC. It specifies CARSLTPLDPTYEQYF.

The J gene is TRBJ1-2, the V gene TRBV7-2; 7 bases align to TRBD1. The ends lost 5 bases at V and 1 base at J; junction bases unmatched: 7. This CDR3 is built from 15 residues. CDR1 SGHTA and CDR2 FQGNSA come from the germline V gene. CDR3 DNA: TGTGCCAGCAGCCCCGGAGGACAGGATAACTATGGCTACACCTTC. The encoded protein is CASSPGGQDNYGYTF.

This chain links TRBV11-2 with TRBJ1-2; D is unresolved. V was shortened by 5 bases and J by 7 bases, with 11 bases between the two germline ends. The CDR3 has 12 amino acids. Germline V gene lookup returns CDR1 SGHAT and CDR2 FQNNGV. CDR3 in DNA: TGTGCCAGCAGCCCTAGAATGGGTGGCTACACCTTC. The encoded protein is CASSPRMGGYTF.

This clone was found many times. The J gene is TRBJ2-2, the V gene TRBV30, with a tentative D call TRBD1 (5 bases). V lost 4 bases, J lost 5 bases, and 11 bases lay in between. The CDR3 has 13 residues. Germline CDR1 and CDR2: GTSNPN and SVGIG (reference sequence). The CDR3 loop reads CAWNLKGTGELFF. Here the CDR3 DNA reads TGTGCCTGGAATTTAAAGGGGACCGGGGAGCTGTTTTTT.

The genes are TRBV6-1 and TRBJ1-2; D remains ambiguous. The V end lost 1 base, the J end lost 4 bases, and 13 bases lay between the germline ends. Germline V CDR1 and CDR2: MNHNS, SASEGT. CDR3 length equals 15 residues. CDR3 sequence (DNA): TGTGCCAGCAGTGAAGGGCTGGGATCCGTCTATGGCTACACCTTC. This codes for CASSEGLGSVYGYTF.

This clone was recorded only once. CDR3 nucleotides: TGTGCCAGCAGCTTAGTAACAGGGCAGCAAGAGACCCAGTACTTC. Protein sequence: CASSLVTGQQETQYF. The chain uses TRBV7-9 and TRBJ2-5; TRBD1 is a possible D gene (6 bases). Germline V gene sequence: CDR1 SEHNR, CDR2 FQNEAQ (reference sequence). The V gene lost 1 base and the J gene lost 2 bases, with 11 bases spanning the gap. CDR3 size: 15 residues.

V and J are TRBV5-1 and TRBJ1-4; D is unclear. The CDR3 sequence is 14 residues long. The germline V and J ends were trimmed by 3 bases and 8 bases, with 14 bases remaining between them. Germline CDR1 SGHRS, CDR2 YFSETQ. The CDR3 DNA reads TGCGCCAGCAGCTCCGACGGCCGGAGGGAAAAACTGTTTTTT. Protein: CASSSDGRREKLFF.

The rearrangement joins TRBV19 to TRBJ1-2; 7 bases fit TRBD1. The CDR3 totals 13 residues. V lost 5 bases to trimming and J lost 3 bases; unmatched junction nucleotides: 3. Germline V gives CDR1 LNHDA, CDR2 SQIVND (reference sequence). The CDR3 region has the DNA TGTGCCAGTAGTCTAACAGGGGACTATGGCTACACCTTC. Amino acids: CASSLTGDYGYTF.

This clone was observed a few times. The J gene is TRBJ2-5, the V gene TRBV15, with D uncertain. This CDR3 comprises 12 residues. CDR1 is LNHNV, CDR2 YYDKDF, per germline (reference sequence). The V gene lost 6 bases and the J gene lost 2 bases, with 7 bases spanning the gap. Here the CDR3 reads CATRASQETQYF. DNA of the CDR3: TGTGCCACCAGGGCGTCTCAAGAGACCCAGTACTTC.

The gene calls are TRBV21-1 and TRBJ2-7; no check of the table's D call, TRBD1, against the DNA was made. TRBV21-1 is classified as a pseudogene. The CDR3 contains 14 residues. CDR3 in DNA: TGTGCCAGCAGCGAGGGACAGGGTCTACACGAGCAGTACTTC. It yields the protein CASSEGQGLHEQYF.

V gene TRBV9 combines with J gene TRBJ2-2, with 12 bases aligning to TRBD2. The CDR3 spans 17 residues. V lost 3 bases and J lost 4; bases outside the gene matches: 7. The V gene's germline CDR1 is SGDLS and CDR2 YYNGEE. CDR3 sequence reads: CASSARRLAGVTGELFF. As DNA, the CDR3 is TGTGCCAGCAGCGCGAGGAGACTAGCGGGGGTCACCGGGGAGCTGTTTTTT.

CDR3 in amino acids: CASSEWGTEAFF. As DNA, the CDR3 is TGTGCCAGCAGTGAATGGGGCACTGAAGCTTTCTTT. The chain couples TRBV6-5 to TRBJ1-1; no clear D. V gave up 5 bases and J gave up 4 bases, with 8 bases separating them. The CDR3 covers 12 residues. Germline CDR1 MNHEY, CDR2 SVGAGI.

The rearrangement uses TRBV6-1 and TRBJ1-2; 9 positions agree with TRBD1. This CDR3 is built from 15 residues. V lost 0 bases, J lost 8 bases, and 7 bases stayed unmatched. CDR1 and CDR2 from the germline V gene are MNHNS and SASEGT. The CDR3 is CASSEAGTGRRGYTF. CDR3 DNA: TGTGCCAGCAGTGAAGCTGGGACAGGGCGGCGGGGCTACACCTTC.

This chain connects TRBV2 to TRBJ2-7; the D gene is possibly TRBD2 (5 bases). CDR1 SNHLY and CDR2 FYNNEI come from the germline V gene. The length of the CDR3 is 12 residues. Trimming took 6 bases from V and 3 from J, leaving 9 bases between them. The CDR3 spells CASRLGDYEQYF. The CDR3 DNA reads TGTGCCAGCAGGCTCGGGGACTACGAGCAGTACTTC. Drawing the rest from reference TRBV2 and TRBJ2-7, the complete variable domain is EPEVTQTPSHQVTQMGQEVILRCVPISNHLYFYWYRQILGQKVEFLVSFYNNEISEKSEIFDDQFSVERPDGSNFTLKIRSTKLEDSAMYFCASRLGDYEQYFGPGTRLTVT.

The chain combines TRBV19 with TRBJ1-5, with a possible D match to TRBD1 (5 bases). The CDR3 is 14 residues long. Germline lookup yields CDR1 LNHDA and CDR2 SQIVND (reference sequence). V lost 6 bases and J 6 bases, leaving 15 bases between the germline ends. CDR3 region: CASSETQGVQPQHF. CDR3 bases: TGTGCCAGTAGCGAAACCCAGGGAGTTCAGCCCCAGCATTTT.

V gene TRBV6-1 combines with J gene TRBJ1-2; no firm D call. The CDR3 is made up of 15 amino acids. Trimming took 3 bases from V and 0 from J, leaving 11 bases between them. CDR1 is MNHNS and CDR2 is SASEGT in the germline V gene. The CDR3 DNA follows: TGTGCCAGCAGTGAGTCCGCCGGAGCTAACTATGGCTACACCTTC. Its translation: CASSESAGANYGYTF.

This clone was observed a handful of times. The chain employs TRBV7-9 and TRBJ1-1, with unresolved D. V was pared by 3 bases and J by 1 base, with 15 bases between. The CDR3 has 16 residues. Germline V CDR1 and CDR2: SEHNR, FQNEAQ (reference sequence). CDR3 amino acids: CASSFRTQKGNTEAFF. CDR3 bases: TGTGCCAGCAGCTTTAGGACCCAAAAAGGGAACACTGAAGCTTTCTTT.

The chain is built from TRBV5-1 and TRBJ2-5, with TRBD1 as a possible D gene (5 bases). CDR1 and CDR2 (germline): SGHRS, YFSETQ. V was clipped by 4 bases and J by 1 base, with 11 bases between them. This CDR3 contains 14 residues. Here the CDR3 DNA reads TGCGCCAGCAGCGGGTCACAGGCCCAAGAGACCCAGTACTTC. Encoded protein: CASSGSQAQETQYF.

The gene calls are TRBV28 and TRBJ2-7, with D uncertain. Between the trimmed V and J ends, which lost 2 bases and 7 bases, there was a span of 6 bases. Germline V lookup: CDR1 MDHEN, CDR2 SYDVKM. The CDR3 contains 11 residues. The CDR3 DNA reads TGTGCCAGCAGTTTAAGGTGGGAGCAGTACTTC. As protein: CASSLRWEQYF.

The rearrangement uses TRBV4-1 and TRBJ1-2; TRBD1 is a possible D gene (6 bases). The CDR3 extends over 17 amino acids. The V and J ends lost 2 bases and 0 bases respectively, with 16 bases between them. In germline, CDR1 is MGHRA, CDR2 YSYEKL. The CDR3 bases are TGCGCCAGCAGCCAAAAAATCCGTGCAGGGGCTAACTATGGCTACACCTTC. It translates to CASSQKIRAGANYGYTF.

Remarks on this clone: Relative to the germline gene, one junction end is altered; a read error may explain this. The V gene is TRBV20-1, the J gene TRBJ2-1, with TRBD2 matching 11 bases. Germline CDR1 reads DFQATT; CDR2 reads SNEGSKA (reference sequence). This CDR3 has 11 amino acids. The CDR3 nucleotides are TGCAGGGCTAGCGGGGGGAATGAGCAGTTCTTC. This gives the protein CRASGGNEQFF.